This TCR beta chain stems from a study of regulatory T cells in long-lasting Graves disease. To make TCR beta libraries, researchers used iRepertoire HTBI primers and Arm-PCR of CDR3 regions. Each CDR3 protein gets one entry after TCRdb re-called the multiplex PCR reads with MiXCR. Among 310,000 or so distinct CDR3 sequences listed, about 20% were seen once. Trimming removed 3 bases at V and 3 bases at J, with 12 bases between. Germline V lookup: CDR1 SEHNR, CDR2 FQNEAQ (reference sequence). The CDR3 has 14 amino acids. This clonotype was detected once. The time point here: persistent/refractory GD, antithyroid drugs over 5 years with positive TRAb. Construction of the TCR library relied on RNA isolated from PBMCs.

The chain employs TRBV7-9 and TRBJ2-7, with D perhaps TRBD1 (6 bases). The material was peripheral blood mononuclear cells (PBMCs), obtained when the disease was refractory, from a patient treated with antithyroid drugs. The sequence derives from a female donor with Graves disease. The CDR3 region has the DNA TGTGCCAGCAGCTTTCCAGGGGAGCTCTACGAGCAGTACTTC. It translates to CASSFPGELYEQYF. Based on the CDR3 plus reference TRBV7-9 and TRBJ2-7, the full variable domain is DTGVSQNPRHKITKRGQNVTFRCDPISEHNRLYWYRQTLGQGPEFLTYFQNEAQLEKSRLLSDRFSAERPKGSFSTLEIQRTEQGDSAMYLCASSFPGELYEQYFGPGTRLTVT.